This T cell receptor beta chain was documented in a study of blood T cell repertoires in COVID-19. Study-wide context: Some COVID-19 samples were acute and others convalescent; all came from the United States, Italy and Spain. In each case, the material was cDNA or gDNA derived from T cells, B-cell-depleted T cells, or PBMCs.

Losses at the gene ends were 3 bases for V and 11 bases for J; bases not matched to a gene: 2. The germline V gene has CDR1 MNHNS and CDR2 SASEGT. This CDR3 has 13 amino acids. In the original analysis: Amplification of reference gene primers provided the estimated nucleated cell counts. Some clones are missing from TCRdb's copy, which holds only in-frame ones; the method was immunoSEQ multiplex PCR. V, J and clone size reflect that table, while D and trimming were determined from the DNA. The table includes over 100,000 clones, approximately 80% detected once. The chain couples TRBV6-1 to TRBJ2-1; TRBD2 agrees at 12 bases. This TCR derives from a man aged 55 to 69 with acute or convalescent COVID-19. The sequenced sample was peripheral blood. The CDR3 DNA is TGTGCCAGCAGTGAGGGACTAGCGGGTAAGCAGTTCTTC. It yields the protein CASSEGLAGKQFF.